This TCR beta chain stems from a study of T-cell reconstitution after alpha-beta-depleted transplantation in children. Germline CDR1 and CDR2: MNHNY and SVGAGI (reference sequence). This CDR3 is built from 12 residues. Trimming took off 2 bases at V and 5 bases at J, with 4 bases between the two ends. Unique molecular identifiers were incorporated into the prepared TCRbeta library. TCRdb re-called the PCR reads through MiXCR, storing one row per CDR3 protein. The table includes around 380,000 distinct CDR3 sequences, roughly a tenth detected once. The TCR sequence derives from a human donor who donated a stem cell graft to a child with acute myeloid leukemia. The chain joins TRBV6-6 to TRBJ2-4, with D uncertain. The sequences come from PBMCs from the stem cell graft donor, collected from the stem cell graft. CDR3 in amino acids: CASSYAENIQYF. DNA for the CDR3: TGTGCCAGCAGTTACGCCGAAAACATTCAGTACTTC.